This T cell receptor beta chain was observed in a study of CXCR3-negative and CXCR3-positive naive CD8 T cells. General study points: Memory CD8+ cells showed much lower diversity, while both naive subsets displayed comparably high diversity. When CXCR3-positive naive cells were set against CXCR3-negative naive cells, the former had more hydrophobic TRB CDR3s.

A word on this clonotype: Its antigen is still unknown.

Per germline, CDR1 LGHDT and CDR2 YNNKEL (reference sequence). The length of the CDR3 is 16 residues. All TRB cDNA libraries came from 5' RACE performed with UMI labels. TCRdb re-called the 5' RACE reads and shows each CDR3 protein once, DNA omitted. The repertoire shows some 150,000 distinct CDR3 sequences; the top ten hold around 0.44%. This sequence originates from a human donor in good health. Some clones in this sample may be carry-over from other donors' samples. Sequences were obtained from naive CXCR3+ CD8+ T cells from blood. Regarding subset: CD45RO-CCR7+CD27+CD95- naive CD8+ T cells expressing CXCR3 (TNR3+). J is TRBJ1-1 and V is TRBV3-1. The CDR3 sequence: CASSQDLYGLNTEAFF.